These T cell receptor beta chains were read from a single sample in a study of Ad26.COV2.S vaccination and SARS-CoV-2 variants. Measured with immunoSEQ multiplex PCR; TCRdb has only the in-frame clones, and not every one. The table includes approximately 500,000 clones, roughly 87% detected once. Sequenced here: peripheral blood, sampled in a trial of Ad26.COV2.S vaccine versus placebo. The receptors come from a person between 18 and 65 years old who received the Ad26.COV2.S COVID-19 vaccine or a placebo. The CDR3 runs from the conserved cysteine through the conserved F or W. D genes are given only for firm matches. The size entry is marked missing in some rows and otherwise reads once, few, many or a size class.

J,D,V,size,DNA,CDR3
TRBJ2-1,-,TRBV7-8,-,TGTGCCAGCAGCGAGAGCCGGAACTACAATGAGCAGTTCTTC,CASSESRNYNEQFF
TRBJ2-3,TRBD1,TRBV30,-,TGTGCCTGGAGTGGTACAGGGGTGAGAGATACGCAGTATTTT,CAWSGTGVRDTQYF
TRBJ2-5,-,TRBV11-1,few,TGTGCCAGCAGCTCCCGAGAGACCCAGTACTTC,CASSSRETQYF
TRBJ1-1,TRBD1,TRBV7-3,-,TGTGCCAGCAGCCCTGACAGGGGAGTTAACACTGAAGCTTTCTTT,CASSPDRGVNTEAFF
TRBJ2-5,-,TRBV5-1,-,TGCGCCAGCAGCTTGACGGCCAAGCCAGAGACCCAGTACTTC,CASSLTAKPETQYF
TRBJ1-1,-,TRBV29-1,-,TGCAGCGCGATGAGTTGGGGGGCCACTGAAGCTTTCTTT,CSAMSWGATEAFF
TRBJ2-7,TRBD2,TRBV23-1,-,TGCGCCAGCAGTCAAACGGTGCAGACGCCGAATAGGACTAGCGGAAACTACGAGCAGTACTTC,CASSQTVQTPNRTSGNYEQYF
TRBJ1-2,-,TRBV27,-,TGTGCCAGCAGTTTTCAACAGAGAGATAACTATGGCTACACCTTC,CASSFQQRDNYGYTF
TRBJ2-7,TRBD2,TRBV27,-,TGTGCCAGCAGTTTAGAAAGCGGGAGGCGCTACGAGCAGTACTTC,CASSLESGRRYEQYF
TRBJ2-5,TRBD2,TRBV28,-,TGTGCCAGCAGTTTAGGGGGTAGCGGGTCCCAAGAGACCCAGTACTTC,CASSLGGSGSQETQYF
TRBJ1-1,TRBD1,TRBV5-6,-,TGTGCCAGCAGCGACACGGGACAGGGGGCTTTTGGGGCTTTCTTT,CASSDTGQGAFGAFF
TRBJ2-7,-,TRBV28,few,TGTGCCAGCAGTTTACCCACAGGTATCTACGAGCAGTACTTC,CASSLPTGIYEQYF
TRBJ2-7,TRBD2,TRBV7-8,-,TGTGCCAGCAGCTTTTCGACTTCAGCGGGAGGGGGCTACGAGCAGTACTTC,CASSFSTSAGGGYEQYF
TRBJ2-3,-,TRBV9,-,TGTGCCAGCAGCGTAGCTTGGGGGCTAAACACAGATACGCAGTATTTT,CASSVAWGLNTDTQYF
TRBJ1-4,TRBD1,TRBV15,-,TGTGCCACCAGCAGAGCCCCGGGACAGTCGAGACTTAATGAAAAACTGTTTTTT,CATSRAPGQSRLNEKLFF
TRBJ2-1,TRBD2,TRBV19,-,TGTGCCAGTACTAGCGGGGGCTACAATGAGCAGTTCTTC,CASTSGGYNEQFF
TRBJ2-1,-,TRBV19,-,TGTGCCAGTGGCTCGGGACAAGGAAGCTACAATGAGCAGTTCTTC,CASGSGQGSYNEQFF
TRBJ2-7,-,TRBV7-8,-,TGTGCCAGCAGCCCCGGGGCAGGGGAGGGCTACGAGCAGTACTTC,CASSPGAGEGYEQYF
TRBJ1-2,-,TRBV7-2,-,TGTGCCAGCAGCTTAGCAGCGAGTGGTGGCTACACCTTC,CASSLAASGGYTF
TRBJ1-6,-,TRBV4-2,-,TGTGCCAGCAGCCAAGGTCTTGGGGGAAGAGGACTATACTCACCCCTCCACTTT,CASSQGLGGRGLYSPLHF
TRBJ2-1,TRBD2,TRBV6-2/TRBV6-3,-,TGTGCCAGCAGTTATCTCGTAGCGGGAGTTGGTGAGCAGTTCTTC,CASSYLVAGVGEQFF
TRBJ1-2,-,TRBV19,-,TGTGCCAGTACCACAGGGTTGGGCTACACCTTC,CASTTGLGYTF
TRBJ2-5,-,TRBV27,-,TGTGCCAGCAGTTTACTCGGGGTTCGGCAAGAGACCCAGTACTTC,CASSLLGVRQETQYF
TRBJ1-1,-,TRBV18,once,TGTGCCAGCTCGCGGGGGGCGGGCACTGAAGCTTTCTTT,CASSRGAGTEAFF
TRBJ2-7,TRBD2,TRBV4-3,-,TGCGCCAGCAGCCAAGCGGCGGGAGCCTCCTACGAGCAGTACTTC,CASSQAAGASYEQYF
TRBJ2-1,TRBD2,TRBV30,-,TGTGCCTGGAATAGAATACAGCGGGAGGGCCAAATCTACAATGAGCAGTTCTTC,CAWNRIQREGQIYNEQFF
TRBJ1-1,-,TRBV7-2,-,TGTGCCAGCAGCCCGCCGGTACACACTGAAGCTTTCTTT,CASSPPVHTEAFF
TRBJ1-4,TRBD1,TRBV10-3,-,TGTGCCATCAGTGACACCGGGACAGCTAATGAAAAACTGTTTTTT,CAISDTGTANEKLFF
TRBJ2-7,-,TRBV30,-,TGTGCCTGGAGTGTCCGCGGCGAGCAGTACTTC,CAWSVRGEQYF
TRBJ2-7,TRBD2,TRBV28,once,TGTGCCAGCGGTCTAGCGGGAGGCTACGAGCAGTACTTC,CASGLAGGYEQYF
TRBJ2-7,-,TRBV7-3,-,TGTGCCAGCAGCATAAGCAGGGGACCCTACGAGCAGTACTTC,CASSISRGPYEQYF
TRBJ2-1,TRBD2,TRBV6-2/TRBV6-3,once,TGTGCCAGCAGTTACTCGAATCACGGGACTAGCAGCAATGAGCAGTTCTTC,CASSYSNHGTSSNEQFF
TRBJ2-5,TRBD1,TRBV5-4,-,TGTGCCAGCAGCCCGGACAGGGCCCAAGAGACCCAGTACTTC,CASSPDRAQETQYF
TRBJ2-1,-,TRBV12-5,-,TGTGCTAGTGGTTTGCCAACCCGGACACCGAGGGACTACAATGAGCAGTTCTTC,CASGLPTRTPRDYNEQFF
TRBJ2-7,-,TRBV6-5,-,TGTGCCAGCAGAGTCGAGGGGTGGTCCTACGAGCAGTACTTC,CASRVEGWSYEQYF